This TCR beta chain originates from a study of blood T cell repertoires in COVID-19. Study details: From the United States, Italy and Spain came samples of acute and convalescent COVID-19.

Libraries were prepared by immunoSEQ multiplex PCR; TCRdb keeps only in-frame clonotypes and omits some of them. The repertoire has 160,000 or so clones, more than 65% of them found once; the top ten carry around a tenth. Trimming pared 3 bases from V and 5 bases from J, leaving 13 bases between. The CDR3 extends over 15 amino acids. CDR1 and CDR2 from the germline V gene are MNHEY and SVGAGI. The receptor was isolated from a woman aged 45-65 years with acute or convalescent COVID-19. The chain couples TRBV6-5 to TRBJ1-4; D remains ambiguous. Sequencing used peripheral blood. The CDR3 nucleotides are TGTGCCAGCAGTTATGGAGGCGGATCCAATGAAAAACTGTTTTTT. Protein: CASSYGGGSNEKLFF.